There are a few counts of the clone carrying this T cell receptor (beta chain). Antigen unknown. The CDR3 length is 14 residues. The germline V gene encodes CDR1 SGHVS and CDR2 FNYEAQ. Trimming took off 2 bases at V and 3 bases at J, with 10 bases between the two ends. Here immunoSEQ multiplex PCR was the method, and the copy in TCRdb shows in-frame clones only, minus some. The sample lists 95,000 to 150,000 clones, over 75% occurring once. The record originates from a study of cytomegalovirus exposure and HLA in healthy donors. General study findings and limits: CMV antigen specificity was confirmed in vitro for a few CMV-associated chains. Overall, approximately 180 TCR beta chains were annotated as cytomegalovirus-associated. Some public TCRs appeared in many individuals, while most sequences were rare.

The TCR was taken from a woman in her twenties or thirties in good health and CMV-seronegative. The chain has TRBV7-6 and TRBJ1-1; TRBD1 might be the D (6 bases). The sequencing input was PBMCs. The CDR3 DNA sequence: TGTGCCAGCAGCTTAACATACAGGGACACTGAAGCTTTCTTT. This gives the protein CASSLTYRDTEAFF.